This passage covers 27 T cell receptor beta chains from one sample sequenced in a study of technical replicates of blood from a few donors. Here immunoSEQ multiplex PCR was the method, and the copy in TCRdb shows in-frame clones only, minus some. The data hold about 80,000 clones, with around nine tenths observed a single time. The source material was T cells isolated from PBMCs. These receptors originate from a human donor in good health.

The chain carries TRBV6-1 and TRBJ1-5; a weak D match, TRBD1 (5 bases). With 2 bases removed from V and 5 bases from J, the gap between germline ends came to 7 bases. Per germline, CDR1 MNHNS and CDR2 SASEGT. CDR3 length: 13 amino acids. CDR3 sequence reads: CASSELGDQPQHF. In DNA, the CDR3 is TGTGCCAGCAGTGAATTAGGGGATCAGCCCCAGCATTTT.

V gene TRBV4-1 combines with J gene TRBJ1-2; no firm D call. This CDR3 has 16 amino acids. Germline loops: CDR1 MGHRA, CDR2 YSYEKL. V shed 2 bases and J shed 5 bases, with 18 bases lying between them. CDR3 DNA sequence: TGCGCCAGCAGCCAAAGAATTGGAGGGCAACAATATGGCTACACCTTC. Protein: CASSQRIGGQQYGYTF.

This clone is a singleton in its sample. The chain links TRBV9 to TRBJ1-3, with 8 bases identical to TRBD1. CDR1 and CDR2 (germline): SGDLS, YYNGEE. The CDR3 loop spans 17 amino acids. V shed 3 bases, J shed 0 bases, and the junction held 8 bases outside the gene matches. CDR3 amino acids: CASSGPGQAYSGNTIYF. The CDR3 DNA reads as TGTGCCAGCAGCGGCCCGGGACAGGCGTACTCTGGAAACACCATATATTTT.

The V gene is TRBV7-9, the J gene TRBJ1-5; TRBD1 is a possible D gene (6 bases). V was trimmed by 1 base and J by 2 bases, leaving 6 bases between them. The CDR3 runs to 14 residues. The germline CDR1 and CDR2 sequences are SEHNR and FQNEAQ (reference sequence). The CDR3: CASSLGTGNQPQHF. CDR3 DNA sequence: TGTGCCAGCAGCTTAGGGACAGGCAATCAGCCCCAGCATTTT.

The gene calls are TRBV5-4 and TRBJ2-3, with TRBD2 matching over 7 bases. Losses at the gene ends were 2 bases for V and 1 base for J; bases not matched to a gene: 1. Per the germline V gene, CDR1 is SGHNT and CDR2 is YYREEE (reference sequence). The CDR3 is 14 amino acids. The CDR3 bases are TGTGCCAGCAGCTTCACTAGCGGCACAGATACGCAGTATTTT. Protein sequence: CASSFTSGTDTQYF.

This chain joins TRBV6-1 and TRBJ1-1; weak D call: TRBD1 (6 bases). V lost 5 bases to trimming and J lost 8 bases, with 18 bases between them. The CDR3 is made up of 14 amino acids. CDR1 and CDR2 from the germline V gene are MNHNS and SASEGT. In DNA, the CDR3 is TGTGCCAGCAGTCATACAGGGTTAGTCCTCGAAGCTTTCTTT. Protein sequence: CASSHTGLVLEAFF.

V and J are TRBV6-1 and TRBJ1-2; D possibly corresponds to TRBD1 (5 bases). The CDR3 totals 15 residues. Germline values: CDR1 MNHNS, CDR2 SASEGT. V dropped 6 bases and J dropped 2 bases, with 16 bases sitting between them. CDR3 DNA sequence: TGTGCCAGCAGAAAGATGACAGAGACGAACTATGGCTACACCTTC. Translation: CASRKMTETNYGYTF.

The rearrangement links TRBV4-3 to TRBJ2-1, with 8 bases identical to TRBD2. J gave up 1 base and V 4 bases, and 9 bases lay outside the gene matches. CDR1 is LGHNA, CDR2 YSLEER, per germline. This CDR3 comprises 17 residues. CDR3 amino acids: CASSRESGGRSYNEQFF. CDR3 in DNA: TGCGCCAGCAGCCGCGAGTCTGGCGGGAGGTCCTACAATGAGCAGTTCTTC.

This clone was picked up one time. This rearrangement joins TRBV9 to TRBJ2-2; 14 bases map to TRBD2. J lost 7 bases, V lost 4 bases, and 6 bases had no gene match. Germline V CDR1 and CDR2: SGDLS, YYNGEE. The CDR3 loop spans 16 amino acids. The CDR3 loop reads CASSIGTSGGRGELFF. CDR3 in DNA: TGTGCCAGCAGCATAGGGACTAGCGGGGGCCGCGGGGAGCTGTTTTTT.

The rearrangement joins TRBV19 to TRBJ1-5; TRBD1 matches 10 bases. J was trimmed by 0 bases and V by 5 bases; bases with no gene match: 7. The CDR3 has 17 residues. In germline, CDR1 is LNHDA, CDR2 SQIVND (reference sequence). This chain's CDR3 is CASSPRDRGYSNQPQHF. In nucleotides, the CDR3 is TGTGCCAGTAGTCCCCGGGACAGGGGTTATAGCAATCAGCCCCAGCATTTT. The full variable domain, its missing parts supplied by reference TRBV19 and TRBJ1-5, is DGGITQSPKYLFRKEGQNVTLSCEQNLNHDAMYWYRQDPGQGLRLIYYSQIVNDFQKGDIAEGYSVSREKKESFPLTVTSAQKNPTAFYLCASSPRDRGYSNQPQHFGDGTRLSIL.

This chain joins TRBV27 and TRBJ1-5, with unresolved D. The V end was cut by 6 bases, the J end by 0 bases, with 9 bases between. Germline V gives CDR1 MNHEY, CDR2 SMNVEV (reference sequence). This CDR3 region has 14 residues. The CDR3 DNA follows: TGTGCCAGCAGCAGTGATCATAGCAATCAGCCCCAGCATTTT. Translation: CASSSDHSNQPQHF.

The gene calls are TRBV9 and TRBJ2-3; 9 bases map to TRBD2. The CDR3 runs 15 residues. Germline CDR1 reads SGDLS; CDR2 reads YYNGEE. V was pared by 3 bases and J by 4 bases, with 6 bases of the junction left unmatched. The CDR3 nucleotides read TGTGCCAGCAGCGCGCGGGAGGGCTCAGCAGATACGCAGTATTTT. Its translation: CASSAREGSADTQYF.

The J gene is TRBJ1-1, the V gene TRBV19, with TRBD1 matching over 8 bases. This CDR3 is 15 amino acids long. The germline V gene has CDR1 LNHDA and CDR2 SQIVND (reference sequence). After removal of 6 bases from V and 3 bases from J, the junction contained 9 bases not matched to a gene. The CDR3 protein is CASRQEDRADTEAFF. Written as DNA, the CDR3 is TGTGCCAGTAGGCAGGAGGACAGGGCCGACACTGAAGCTTTCTTT.

The rearrangement joins TRBV10-3 to TRBJ2-7; 11 bases fit TRBD2. The CDR3 consists of 16 residues. Unmatched junction bases numbered 5, after V lost 3 bases and J lost 1 base. The germline gives CDR1 ENHRY, CDR2 SYGVKD. Here the CDR3 DNA reads TGTGCCATCAGTGAACTAGCGGGAGCAAGGTCCTACGAGCAGTACTTC. This codes for CAISELAGARSYEQYF.

CDR3 region: CASSVDPGQSLYEQYF. CDR3 sequence (DNA): TGTGCCAGCAGCGTAGACCCGGGACAGAGTCTCTACGAGCAGTACTTC. This chain joins TRBV9 and TRBJ2-7; 7 positions match TRBD1. Germline CDR1 is SGDLS and CDR2 is YYNGEE. V dropped 0 bases and J dropped 3; count of bases not matched to a gene: 9. There are 16 residues in the CDR3.

The J gene is TRBJ2-1, the V gene TRBV7-9, with 12 bases fitting TRBD2. The germline gives CDR1 SEHNR, CDR2 FQNEAQ (reference sequence). This CDR3 contains 15 residues. Germline trimming cut 6 bases from V and 14 bases from J; bases unmatched to any gene: 14. CDR3 nucleotide sequence: TGTGCCAGCAGGTTGGAACTAGCGGGAGGTATGGAGAAGTTCTTC. Its protein is CASRLELAGGMEKFF.

CDR3 sequence: CAWRARDTYNEQFF. Written as DNA, the CDR3 is TGTGCCTGGAGAGCCCGGGATACCTACAATGAGCAGTTCTTC. The V and J genes are TRBV30 and TRBJ2-1, with D maybe TRBD2 (5 bases). The ends were cut back, 3 bases at V and 2 bases at J, with 11 bases in the middle. The germline gives CDR1 GTSNPN, CDR2 SVGIG (reference sequence). The CDR3 sequence is 14 residues long.

The chain combines TRBV28 with TRBJ1-1; TRBD1 might be the D (6 bases). V was pared by 3 bases and J by 2 bases, with 13 bases between. The CDR3 covers 15 residues. In germline, CDR1 is MDHEN, CDR2 SYDVKM. CDR3 loop: CASSLRQAINTEAFF. For the CDR3, the DNA is TGTGCCAGCAGTTTGCGACAGGCCATCAACACTGAAGCTTTCTTT.

The count of this clone is one. The chain is built from TRBV7-2 and TRBJ2-3; weak D call: TRBD2 (5 bases). This CDR3 comprises 15 residues. Germline-derived CDR1 and CDR2 are SGHTA and FQGNSA. Trimming stripped 1 base from V and 0 bases from J, with 8 bases between. In DNA form, the CDR3 reads TGTGCCAGCAGCTTAGTACCGGGAAGCACAGATACGCAGTATTTT. This translates into CASSLVPGSTDTQYF.

This clone came up a few times. The chain links TRBV4-3 to TRBJ1-1, with D maybe TRBD1 (5 bases). Trimming removed 3 bases at V and 4 bases at J, with 18 bases between. There are 16 residues in the CDR3. Germline V gene lookup returns CDR1 LGHNA and CDR2 YSLEER. CDR3 DNA: TGCGCCAGCAGCCAGCGCCCCAGGGTTACATTCACTGAAGCTTTCTTT. Its protein product is CASSQRPRVTFTEAFF.

The rearrangement joins TRBV7-9 to TRBJ2-1, with 7 bases matching TRBD2. This CDR3 has 17 amino acids. With 2 bases clipped from V and 5 bases from J, the junction kept 12 bases outside the gene matches. The germline CDR1 and CDR2 sequences are SEHNR and FQNEAQ (reference sequence). CDR3 DNA sequence: TGTGCCAGCAGCTTATGGTTCGTGGCAGGGACTAACAATGAGCAGTTCTTC. It specifies CASSLWFVAGTNNEQFF.

In this sample, this clone turned up once. This chain links TRBV27 with TRBJ1-2, with D unclear. Germline assignment: CDR1 MNHEY and CDR2 SMNVEV (reference sequence). V lost 0 bases and J lost 7, with 9 bases in between. This CDR3 comprises 13 residues. The CDR3 region has the DNA TGTGCCAGCAGTTTATCTCTCGGGGTTGGCTACACCTTC. This translates into CASSLSLGVGYTF.

The chain joins TRBV27 to TRBJ2-2; maybe TRBD1 (6 bases). The CDR3 extends over 15 amino acids. Germline CDR1 and CDR2: MNHEY and SMNVEV (reference sequence). Trimming removed 2 bases at V and 6 bases at J, with 13 bases between. For the CDR3, the DNA is TGTGCCAGCAGTTTACCTCCCACAGGGTCCGGGGAGCTGTTTTTT. Its protein product is CASSLPPTGSGELFF.

The V and J genes are TRBV10-1 and TRBJ2-5; 9 bases match TRBD1. Trimming cost V 9 bases and J 3 bases; bases outside gene matches: 8. CDR1 and CDR2 from the germline V gene are WNHNN and SYGVQD (reference sequence). The CDR3 is 14 amino acids. In DNA, the CDR3 is TGCGCCAGACTCTACAGGGGGCGCGAAGAGACCCAGTACTTC. Encoded protein: CARLYRGREETQYF.

This clone was picked up one time. The chain joins TRBV7-3 to TRBJ2-1; no reliable D call. CDR1 SGHTA and CDR2 FQGTGA come from the germline V gene. Trimming took off 4 bases at V and 4 bases at J, with 14 bases between the two ends. The CDR3 runs to 15 residues. CDR3 protein: CASSSPGSLYNEQFF. The DNA for the CDR3 is TGTGCCAGCAGCTCCCCCGGGTCGCTATACAATGAGCAGTTCTTC.

CDR3: CASSSGVYNEQFF. Written as DNA, the CDR3 is TGTGCCAGCAGCTCCGGAGTTTACAATGAGCAGTTCTTC. The chain recombines TRBV11-2 with TRBJ2-1; no clear D gene. CDR3 length equals 13 residues. In germline, CDR1 is SGHAT, CDR2 FQNNGV. V dropped 4 bases and J dropped 4 bases, with 8 bases sitting between them.

CDR3 nucleotides: TGTGCCAGTAGCCCGGGACAGGGCTTCTGGGGTTACGAGCAGTACTTC. The encoded protein is CASSPGQGFWGYEQYF. This chain joins TRBV19 and TRBJ2-7; TRBD1 matches 9 bases. Germline V gives CDR1 LNHDA, CDR2 SQIVND (reference sequence). The CDR3 has 16 amino acids. With V trimmed by 6 bases and J by 4 bases, 13 bases remained unmatched.